This is a list of T cell receptor beta chains from one sample in a study of blood T cell repertoires in COVID-19. Clones were sequenced by immunoSEQ multiplex PCR, and TCRdb holds only the in-frame ones, with some missing. The sample carries around 300,000 clones, around 86% recorded once. The specimen was peripheral blood. The source of these receptors is a woman in her twenties or thirties with active or convalescent COVID-19. CDR3s include the opening cysteine and the closing phenylalanine or tryptophan. Each record gives: J gene, D gene, clone size, V gene, CDR3 DNA, CDR3 protein. A D gene is named only where the DNA matches it firmly. The size entry is marked missing in some rows and otherwise reads once, few, many or a size class.

>TRBJ2-2|TRBD1|NA|TRBV28
TGTGCCAGCAGTTTAGACAGGGGCACCGGGGAGCTGTTTTTT
CASSLDRGTGELFF
>TRBJ2-7|TRBD2|NA|TRBV6-1
TGTGCCAGCAGTGAATGGGCCAATAGCGGGGTCTCCTACGAGCAGTACTTC
CASSEWANSGVSYEQYF
>TRBJ2-1|TRBD1|once|TRBV5-6
TGTGCCAGCAGCTTTTACGGGACAGGGGTGGGTGAGCAGTTCTTC
CASSFYGTGVGEQFF
>TRBJ1-5|TRBD1|once|TRBV6-1
TGTGCCAGCAGTGAATCCCAGGGGGTTCAGCCCCAGCATTTT
CASSESQGVQPQHF
>TRBJ2-1|NA|NA|TRBV2
TGTGCCAGCAGCTTTCTAGCCGGGGGAGATGAGCAGTTCTTC
CASSFLAGGDEQFF
>TRBJ2-5|TRBD1|NA|TRBV9
TGTGCCAGCAGCGTAGTGGGACAGGGGCAAGAGACCCAGTACTTC
CASSVVGQGQETQYF
>TRBJ2-1|NA|NA|TRBV6-2/TRBV6-3
TGTGCCAGCAGTTACTCGGCCTTTTTGGGGGGGGGCGATGAGCAGTTCTTC
CASSYSAFLGGGDEQFF
>TRBJ2-3|NA|NA|TRBV7-9
TGTGCCAGTAGTGGGACACGGGGCACAGATACGCAGTATTTT
CASSGTRGTDTQYF
>TRBJ2-1|TRBD2|NA|TRBV7-3
TGTGCCAGCAGCTTAAGAGGTGGGACTACCACGAGCTCCTACAATGAGCAGTTCTTC
CASSLRGGTTTSSYNEQFF
>TRBJ1-3|NA|NA|TRBV2
TGTGCCAGCAGTAGGTTGGCCAGGGACTCTGGAAACACCATATATTTT
CASSRLARDSGNTIYF
>TRBJ1-1|NA|NA|TRBV3-1/TRBV3-2
TGTGCCAGCAGCCCGACAGGTTACACTGAAGCTTTCTTT
CASSPTGYTEAFF
>TRBJ2-3|NA|NA|TRBV9
TGTGCCAGCAGCTGGGCTGAGGATACGCAGTATTTT
CASSWAEDTQYF
>TRBJ2-3|NA|once|TRBV7-9
TGTGCCAGCAGCAGAGGGGGAAGCACAGATACGCAGTATTTT
CASSRGGSTDTQYF
>TRBJ2-7|NA|NA|TRBV5-1
TGCGCCAGCAGTATCGACTGGGGGAGGAGGACAGGACACGAGCAGTACTTC
CASSIDWGRRTGHEQYF
>TRBJ2-5|NA|few|TRBV14
TGTGCCAGCAGCGGGGGCGAGACCCAGTACTTC
CASSGGETQYF
>TRBJ1-2|TRBD1|NA|TRBV27
TGTGCCAGCAGAACGGTCGGGACAGCTAGACAGTACACCTTC
CASRTVGTARQYTF
>TRBJ1-1|NA|NA|TRBV18
TGTGCCAGCTCATCAACAGGGCCAATGAGCACTGAAGCTTTCTTT
CASSSTGPMSTEAFF
>TRBJ1-6|NA|NA|TRBV7-9
TGTGCCAGCAGCTTAAGGGGTTCACCCCTCCACTTT
CASSLRGSPLHF